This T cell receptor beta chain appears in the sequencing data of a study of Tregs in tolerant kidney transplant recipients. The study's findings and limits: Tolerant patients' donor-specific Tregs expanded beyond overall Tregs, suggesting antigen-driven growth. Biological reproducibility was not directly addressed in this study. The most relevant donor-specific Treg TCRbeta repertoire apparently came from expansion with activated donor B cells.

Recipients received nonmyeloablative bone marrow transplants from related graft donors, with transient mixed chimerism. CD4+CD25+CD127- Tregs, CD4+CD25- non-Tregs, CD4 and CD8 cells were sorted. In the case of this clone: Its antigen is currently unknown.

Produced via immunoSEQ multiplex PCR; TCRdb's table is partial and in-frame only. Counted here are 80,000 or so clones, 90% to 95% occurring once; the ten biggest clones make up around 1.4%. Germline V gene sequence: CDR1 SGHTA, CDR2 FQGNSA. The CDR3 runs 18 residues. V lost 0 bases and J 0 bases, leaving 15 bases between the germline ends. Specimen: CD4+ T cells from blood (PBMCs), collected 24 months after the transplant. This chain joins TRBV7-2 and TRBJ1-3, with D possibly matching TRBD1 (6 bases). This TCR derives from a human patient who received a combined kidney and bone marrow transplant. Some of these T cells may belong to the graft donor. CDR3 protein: CASSLAAAGARSGNTIYF. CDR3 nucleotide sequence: TGTGCCAGCAGCTTAGCAGCGGCAGGGGCGCGCTCTGGAAACACCATATATTTT.